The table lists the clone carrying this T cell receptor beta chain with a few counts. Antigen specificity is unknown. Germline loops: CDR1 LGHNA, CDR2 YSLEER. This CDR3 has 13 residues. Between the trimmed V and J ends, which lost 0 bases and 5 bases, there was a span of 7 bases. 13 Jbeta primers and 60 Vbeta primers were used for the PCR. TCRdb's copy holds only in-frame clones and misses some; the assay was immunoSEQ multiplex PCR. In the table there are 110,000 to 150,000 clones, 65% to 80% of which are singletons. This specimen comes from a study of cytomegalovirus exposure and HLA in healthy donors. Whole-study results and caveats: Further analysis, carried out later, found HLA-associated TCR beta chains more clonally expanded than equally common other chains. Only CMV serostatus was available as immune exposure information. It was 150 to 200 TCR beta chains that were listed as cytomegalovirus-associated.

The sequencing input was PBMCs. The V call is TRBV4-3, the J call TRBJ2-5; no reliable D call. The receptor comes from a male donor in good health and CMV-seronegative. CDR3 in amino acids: CASSQEASETQYF. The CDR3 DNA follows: TGCGCCAGCAGCCAAGAGGCTAGTGAGACCCAGTACTTC.